Sequencing of this TCR beta chain was carried out in a study of vaccination effects on CD4 cells after COVID-19 (dated by TCRdb to the early 2020s). Background for the entire study: To identify antigen-specific CD4+ T cell clonotypes by their expansion, the ViraFEST assay first stimulated PBMC with viral peptide pools and then applied TCR sequencing. Post-vaccine samples across the study were collected a median of 72 days after the second dose, with a range of 14 to 241. Two million PBMC per well were cultured in IMDM with 5% human AB serum, around 9.1 IU/ml IL-2 and gentamicin, plus 10 ug/ml peptides. The study compared SARS-CoV-2 spike-specific CD4+ TCR repertoires before and after mRNA vaccination in COVID-19 convalescent patients and infection-naive vaccine recipients. Altogether, some 11 COVID-19 convalescent patients and a handful of SARS-CoV-2-naive healthy vaccine recipients made up the full study. Cultures from other donors in the study were sequenced using the Oncomine TCR Beta short-read assay on an Illumina iSeq 100.

After approximately eleven days of culture, CD4+ T cells were isolated with the EasySep CD4+ T cell isolation kit. Two doses of either the BNT162b2 or the mRNA-1273 mRNA SARS-CoV-2 vaccine were administered to participants. Negative nucleocapsid antibody results before and after vaccination confirmed that the healthy vaccine recipients had no prior SARS-CoV-2 infection. Half of the culture medium was replaced with fresh IL-2-containing medium on days 3 and 7. Unless otherwise noted, each peptide stimulation condition was cultured in triplicate wells. Using Ficoll-Paque Plus gradient centrifugation, PBMC were separated from whole blood and then either used fresh or cryopreserved at -140C. Genomic DNA was extracted from cultured CD4+ T cells with the QIAamp micro DNA kit. The germline V gene (reference sequence) supplies CDR1 SGHKS and CDR2 YYEKEE. Trimming at the junction amounts to 7 bases on V and 8 bases on J, and the germline ends lie 19 bases apart. Including cysteine and phenylalanine, the CDR3 has 15 amino acids. The sequence is cut down to CDR3 DNA, 45 bases in frame from base 1.

The method was the immunoSEQ multiplex PCR assay. DNA from the cultured, isolated CD4+ T cells was subjected to TCR beta CDR3 sequencing. The study's own analysis went as follows. The analysis removed non-productive TCR sequences, trimmed reads to the CDR3 region, and retained only CDR3s that were 7 or more amino acids long. The MANAFEST web app was used to identify antigen-specific clonotypes by comparing expansion in peptide wells with expansion in reference cultures. For clones to be considered positive, expansion at FDR<0.05 versus reference and all other wells, an odds ratio above 5, and a frequency above 0.1% in two replicate wells were required. Clonotypes significantly expanded in SARS-CoV-2 spike wells and in at least one common cold coronavirus spike condition were defined as cross-reactive. CDR3 similarity was assessed by Levenshtein distance with the stringdist R package, and unrooted trees were built with ape in R 3.6.1. Imported from immuneACCESS, the table was reduced by TCRdb to in-frame sequences with V and J called. These copies leave out some clones; in studies compared against another copy, an unresolved V gene accounts for under half, and the cause of the remainder is not known. V and J calls and clone size are given by that table; D and trimming were obtained from the DNA. This sample has more than 60,000 clones in its table, and 74% of those were observed once. The ten largest clones represent 2.2% of the sample.

Remarks on this clone: Its antigen is still unknown. No clone much larger than this one lies a single base away; base qualities are absent.

Points the paper makes about the study in general: In healthy vaccine recipients, vaccine-induced clones were almost all SARS-CoV-2 mono-reactive, with only 1 of 255 cross-reactive with common cold coronaviruses. Marked clonal contraction was observed in both infection-induced and vaccine-induced clones at late post-vaccination timepoints, consistent with waning T cell responses. The study was limited by a small number of convalescent patients and lacked early post-infection timepoints.

Sequences were derived from CD4+ T cells from PBMCs cultured without peptide, sampled after COVID-19 vaccination. The rearranged segments are TRBV5-5 and TRBJ1-6; TRBD1 is perhaps the D gene, given 5 matching bases. This TCR derives from a human donor who received a COVID-19 vaccine. In nucleotides, the sequence is TGTGCCAGCCGCCCCTTGATGGGGGATTATTCACCCCTCCACTTT. Translated, it reads CASRPLMGDYSPLHF.